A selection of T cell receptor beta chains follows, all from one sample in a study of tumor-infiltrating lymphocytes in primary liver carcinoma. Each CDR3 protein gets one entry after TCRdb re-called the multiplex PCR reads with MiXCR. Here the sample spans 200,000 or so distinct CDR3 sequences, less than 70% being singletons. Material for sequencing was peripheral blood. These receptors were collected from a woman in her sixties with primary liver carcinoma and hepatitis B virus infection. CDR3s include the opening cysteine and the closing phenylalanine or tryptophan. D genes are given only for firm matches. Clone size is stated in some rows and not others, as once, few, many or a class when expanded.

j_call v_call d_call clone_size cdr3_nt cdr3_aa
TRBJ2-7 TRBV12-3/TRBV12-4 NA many TGTGCCAGCCTCGGGGGGCAACCCGGAAAGAGCTCCTACGAGCAGTACTTC CASLGGQPGKSSYEQYF
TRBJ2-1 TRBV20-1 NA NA TGCAGTGCTACGGACCAGGACCCAGTCTTC CSATDQDPVF
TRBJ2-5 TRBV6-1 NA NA TGTTCCAGCAGTGAACGCTCCGGGATCGGAGTTGGGACCCAGTACTTC CSSSERSGIGVGTQYF
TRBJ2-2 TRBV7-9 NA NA TGTACCAGCAGCTTCAGGGTAAACACCGGGGAGCTGTTTTTT CTSSFRVNTGELFF
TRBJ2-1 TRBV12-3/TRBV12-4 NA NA TGTGCCAGCAGTTTATTACAGGGTGGGGGCCATGAGCAGTTCTTC CASSLLQGGGHEQFF
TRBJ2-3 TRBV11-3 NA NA TGTACCAGCAGCTCAAGTAGCACAGATACACAGTATTTT CTSSSSSTDTQYF
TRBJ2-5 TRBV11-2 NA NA TGTGCCAGCAGCTTGCAAGGGACCCACTACTTC CASSLQGTHYF
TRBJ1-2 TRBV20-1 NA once TGCAGTGCTAGGGGACTAGGCTTAAACTATGGCTACACCTTC CSARGLGLNYGYTF
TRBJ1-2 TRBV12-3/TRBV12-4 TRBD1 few TGTGCCAGTAGTACCCAGGACAGGGCCGTCTATGGCTACACCTTC CASSTQDRAVYGYTF
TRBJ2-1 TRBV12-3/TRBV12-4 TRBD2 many TGTGCCAGCAGAGGACTAGCGGCCTTGGATGAGCAGTTCTTC CASRGLAALDEQFF
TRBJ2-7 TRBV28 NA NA TGTGCCAGGAACGACAACACAAGGAAGCAGTACTTC CARNDNTRKQYF
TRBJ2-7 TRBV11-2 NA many TGTGCCAGCAGCTTGTCAGGGGAGGACTACGAGCAGTACTTC CASSLSGEDYEQYF
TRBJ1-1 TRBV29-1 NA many TGCAGCGTTTTTTTGAACACTGAAGCTTTCTTT CSVFLNTEAFF